This T cell receptor (beta chain) appears in the sequencing data of a study of T cells in localized non-small cell lung cancer. Findings of the study overall: Since sequencing was restricted to only one region of the tumor, intratumor heterogeneity remains a possibility. Of the top 100 tumor clones, median roughly 53 were in adjacent lung, about 26 among its top 100. Longer overall survival associated with higher blood T cell density; shorter survival with higher adjacent-lung clonality. Highest T cell clonality was seen in uninvolved adjacent lung, surpassing that measured in tumor.

V shed 4 bases, J shed 3 bases, and the junction held 8 bases outside the gene matches. There are 16 residues in the CDR3. Germline loops: CDR1 SGHRS, CDR2 YFSETQ. As to this clone: Its cognate antigen is unknown.

The assay was immunoSEQ multiplex PCR, and TCRdb's table has in-frame clones only and misses some. The sample has 100,000 to 150,000 clones; around 89% are singletons. This specimen consisted of peripheral blood, obtained before any cancer treatment. The TCR comes from a female donor at least 60 years old with stage I lung adenocarcinoma. The V and J genes are TRBV5-1 and TRBJ2-1; 9 positions match TRBD2. CDR3 DNA sequence: TGCGCCAGCAGCGGTAATAGCGGGGGATTCTACAATGAGCAGTTCTTC. Translation: CASSGNSGGFYNEQFF.